A single sample is the source of the 26 T cell receptor beta chains below, sequenced in a study of identical twins. Each CDR3 protein gets one entry after TCRdb re-called the 5' RACE reads with MiXCR. The sample records 1.5 million to 2 million distinct CDR3 sequences, around a third being singletons. Sequencing used cord blood. The receptors were sampled from a newborn girl in good health.

V gene TRBV12-5 combines with J gene TRBJ2-7; D not resolved. Germline V gene data show CDR1 as LGHNT and CDR2 as FRNRAP. Trimming removed 1 base at V and 3 bases at J, with 4 bases between. CDR3 length: 12 residues. DNA of the CDR3: TGTGCTAGTGGTTTGGGTTACTACGAGCAGTACTTC. It is translated as CASGLGYYEQYF.

In regard to this clonotype: A read error may produce the germline difference seen at one junction end. In nucleotides, the CDR3 is TGTGTCAGCAGTGGAATTATGGGGAGCACAGATACGCAGTATTTT. This translates into CVSSGIMGSTDTQYF. V gene TRBV2 combines with J gene TRBJ2-3; D ambiguous. This CDR3 has 15 amino acids. Germline CDR1 and CDR2: SNHLY and FYNNEI. Using reference TRBV2 and TRBJ2-3 for the parts outside the CDR3, the full variable domain is EPEVTQTPSHQVTQMGQEVILRCVPISNHLYFYWYRQILGQKVEFLVSFYNNEISEKSEIFDDQFSVERPDGSNFTLKIRSTKLEDSAMYFCVSSGIMGSTDTQYFGPGTRLTVL.

The genes are TRBV14 and TRBJ1-1, with D unclear. V lost 7 bases to trimming and J lost 11 bases, with 17 bases between them. The CDR3 consists of 12 residues. Germline V CDR1 and CDR2: SGHDN, FVKESK. CDR3 amino acids: CASIRLGRGAFF. In nucleotides, the CDR3 is TGTGCCAGCATCCGCCTCGGACGCGGGGCTTTCTTT.

This clonotype was seen only once. This chain links TRBV3-1 with TRBJ2-2; D is perhaps TRBD1 (5 bases). The germline V gene encodes CDR1 LGHDT and CDR2 YNNKEL (reference sequence). V was pared by 1 base and J by 8 bases, with 5 bases between. CDR3 length: 12 amino acids. The CDR3 is CASSQGQGELFF. As DNA, the CDR3 is TGTGCCAGCAGCCAAGGACAGGGGGAGCTGTTTTTT.

In its sample, this clonotype was seen a few times. J is TRBJ2-1 and V is TRBV28, with D tentatively TRBD2 (6 bases). The germline V and J ends were trimmed by 4 bases and 4 bases, with 17 bases remaining between them. The CDR3 length is 16 residues. Germline V CDR1 and CDR2: MDHEN, SYDVKM. Here the CDR3 DNA reads TGTGCCAGCAGTTCACTGGCGTCCAGCGGGTACAATGAGCAGTTCTTC. Its translation is CASSSLASSGYNEQFF. The entire variable domain, with the rest obtained from reference TRBV28 and TRBJ2-1, is as follows: DVKVTQSSRYLVKRTGEKVFLECVQDMDHENMFWYRQDPGLGLRLIYFSYDVKMKEKGDIPEGYSVSREKKERFSLILESASTNQTSMYLCASSSLASSGYNEQFFGPGTRLTVL.

Only a few counts were recorded for this clonotype. The chain has TRBV5-5 and TRBJ2-3; 9 nucleotides match TRBD2. Trimming removed 3 bases from V and 0 bases from J; junction bases left unmatched: 14. The germline V gene has CDR1 SGHKS and CDR2 YYEKEE (reference sequence). This CDR3 spans 19 amino acids. The CDR3 sequence: CASSYGVPGGRVSTDTQYF. Written as DNA, the CDR3 is TGTGCCAGCAGCTACGGGGTTCCGGGCGGGAGGGTTAGCACAGATACGCAGTATTTT.

A few counts support this clonotype. This rearrangement joins TRBV12-3 or TRBV12-4 to TRBJ2-1; TRBD2 agrees at 8 bases. With V trimmed by 3 bases and J by 5 bases, 12 bases remained unmatched. The CDR3 runs to 17 residues. CDR3 loop: CASSFYLPTSADNEQFF. For the CDR3, the DNA is TGTGCCAGCAGTTTTTATCTCCCGACTAGCGCTGACAATGAGCAGTTCTTC.

The chain has TRBV29-1 and TRBJ1-2; tentative D call: TRBD1 (5 bases). CDR1 SQVTM and CDR2 ANQGSEA come from the germline V gene. This CDR3 has 13 amino acids. V was trimmed by 2 bases and J by 5 bases, leaving 12 bases between them. CDR3 nucleotides: TGCAGCGTTGAAAGGCAGGGATGGTATGGCTACACCTTC. It translates to CSVERQGWYGYTF.

This clonotype was counted between two and nine times. The chain has TRBV20-1 and TRBJ2-7; 8 nucleotides agree with TRBD2. V was clipped by 3 bases and J by 1 base; unmatched bases: 8. Germline-derived CDR1 and CDR2 are DFQATT and SNEGSKA (reference sequence). The CDR3 contains 15 residues. This CDR3 is CSASGLAGRSYEQYF. The CDR3 nucleotides are TGCAGTGCTAGCGGGCTAGCGGGTCGTTCCTACGAGCAGTACTTC.

The V call is TRBV20-1, the J call TRBJ1-6; D perhaps matches TRBD1 (5 bases). Trimming removed 5 bases at V and 10 bases at J, with 15 bases between. The CDR3 is made up of 13 amino acids. Germline loops: CDR1 DFQATT, CDR2 SNEGSKA (reference sequence). This CDR3 reads CSASGGYRSPLHF. The CDR3, as DNA: TGCAGTGCTTCCGGGGGGTATCGGTCACCCCTCCACTTT.

The J gene is TRBJ1-2, the V gene TRBV29-1; no firm D call. Germline lookup yields CDR1 SQVTM and CDR2 ANQGSEA. The CDR3 consists of 12 residues. Trimming removed 3 bases at V and 0 bases at J, with 5 bases between. In DNA form, the CDR3 reads TGCAGCGTTGACTTCACTAACTATGGCTACACCTTC. It translates to CSVDFTNYGYTF.

The chain is built from TRBV3-1 and TRBJ2-7; 7 bases line up with TRBD1. The germline V gene encodes CDR1 LGHDT and CDR2 YNNKEL (reference sequence). This CDR3 region has 15 residues. J lost 2 bases, V lost 2 bases, and 6 bases had no gene match. CDR3 coding DNA: TGTGCCAGCAGCCAAATAACAGGGGCTCCCTACGAGCAGTACTTC. This sequence encodes CASSQITGAPYEQYF.

In its sample, this clonotype was seen a few times. This chain connects TRBV20-1 to TRBJ2-5, with 10 bases lining up with TRBD2. The CDR3 runs 13 residues. V lost 0 bases and J lost 11; bases outside the gene matches: 6. The germline V gene encodes CDR1 DFQATT and CDR2 SNEGSKA (reference sequence). CDR3 in amino acids: CSARELAGSGQYF. Here the CDR3 DNA reads TGCAGTGCTAGAGAACTAGCGGGAAGCGGGCAGTACTTC.

The V call is TRBV20-1, the J call TRBJ2-4; TRBD2 aligns across 10 bases. The end of the DNA fits TRBJ2-7 better, so the J call may be wrong. There are 14 residues in the CDR3. Germline CDR1 reads DFQATT; CDR2 reads SNEGSKA (reference sequence). The CDR3 here is CSASTSGELYEQYF. The CDR3 nucleotides read TGCAGTGCTAGTACTAGCGGGGAACTTTACGAGCAGTACTTC.

This clonotype was recorded a few times. The V call is TRBV7-9, the J call TRBJ2-7; D may match TRBD1 or TRBD2 (5 bases each). Germline CDR1 and CDR2: SEHNR and FQNEAQ (reference sequence). The V gene lost 5 bases and the J gene lost 0 bases, with 11 bases spanning the gap. This CDR3 region has 14 residues. The CDR3 region is CASSAGTYSYEQYF. DNA for the CDR3: TGTGCCAGCAGCGCCGGGACCTACTCCTACGAGCAGTACTTC.

CDR3 sequence reads: CASGLVLQGEATEAFF. The CDR3 nucleotides are TGTGCTAGTGGTTTGGTACTCCAGGGAGAGGCCACTGAAGCTTTCTTT. This chain joins TRBV12-5 and TRBJ1-1; D possibly corresponds to TRBD1 (5 bases). CDR3 length: 16 amino acids. Per germline, CDR1 LGHNT and CDR2 FRNRAP. The V and J ends lost 0 bases and 4 bases respectively, with 15 bases between them.

This clonotype was picked up a small number of times. The gene calls are TRBV4-1 and TRBJ2-1; 8 nucleotides line up with TRBD1. V shed 1 base and J 0 bases; nucleotides not matched to a gene: 2. Germline CDR1 is MGHRA and CDR2 is YSYEKL. This CDR3 has 16 amino acids. The CDR3 DNA reads as TGCGCCAGCAGCCAAGTCACAGGGGGCTCCTACAATGAGCAGTTCTTC. Translating gives CASSQVTGGSYNEQFF.

The J gene is TRBJ2-2, the V gene TRBV5-1, with D uncertain. The germline V and J ends were trimmed by 0 bases and 6 bases, with 6 bases remaining between them. Per the germline V gene, CDR1 is SGHRS and CDR2 is YFSETQ. CDR3 length equals 13 residues. The CDR3 sequence: CASSLGLSGELFF. CDR3 nucleotides: TGCGCCAGCAGCTTGGGACTCTCCGGGGAGCTGTTTTTT.

There are a few counts of this clonotype. The chain carries TRBV5-1 and TRBJ2-4; D may be TRBD1 (6 bases). Trimming left V 3 bases short and J 13 bases short, with 14 bases between. The CDR3 totals 12 residues. Germline values: CDR1 SGHRS, CDR2 YFSETQ. The CDR3 DNA reads as TGCGCCAGCAGCTGGGACAAAAATGAGCAGTACTTC. This codes for CASSWDKNEQYF.

V usage is TRBV5-1 and J usage is TRBJ2-7, with 7 nucleotides matching TRBD2. V was clipped by 0 bases and J by 3 bases; unmatched bases: 6. CDR3 length equals 15 residues. Germline CDR1 and CDR2: SGHRS and YFSETQ. CDR3 residues: CASSLVAGEFYEQYF. DNA of the CDR3: TGCGCCAGCAGCTTGGTGGCGGGAGAATTCTACGAGCAGTACTTC.

This clonotype was picked up a small number of times. This chain uses TRBV15 with TRBJ2-1, with 7 bases matching TRBD2. The germline V gene encodes CDR1 LNHNV and CDR2 YYDKDF (reference sequence). CDR3 length: 14 residues. The J segment lost 7 bases and the V segment lost 2 bases, leaving 5 bases of the junction unmatched. The CDR3: CATSRPRLANEQFF. In nucleotides, the CDR3 is TGTGCCACCAGCAGACCTCGACTAGCAAATGAGCAGTTCTTC.

The gene calls are TRBV7-2 and TRBJ1-2, with D possibly being TRBD1 (6 bases). The V gene's germline CDR1 is SGHTA and CDR2 FQGNSA. The ends were cut back, 5 bases at V and 3 bases at J, with 16 bases in the middle. CDR3 length: 15 residues. The chain's CDR3 is CASSLSMGADYGYTF. CDR3 DNA sequence: TGTGCCAGCAGCCTGTCAATGGGGGCGGACTATGGCTACACCTTC.

The chain joins TRBV2 to TRBJ1-4; no definite D call. Looked up from germline, CDR1 is SNHLY and CDR2 is FYNNEI. V shed 6 bases and J shed 8 bases, with 16 bases lying between them. The CDR3 sequence is 14 residues long. In nucleotides, the CDR3 is TGTGCCAGCAGGGAACACGAGGACGGGGAAAAACTGTTTTTT. This gives the protein CASREHEDGEKLFF.

A few counts support this clonotype. This chain connects TRBV10-3 to TRBJ2-3; D gene ambiguous. The CDR3 length is 14 residues. Germline V gene sequence: CDR1 ENHRY, CDR2 SYGVKD. V was cut by 2 bases and J by 3 bases, with 9 bases left in between. The CDR3 DNA sequence: TGTGCCATCAGTGAGGGAATGGCGACAGATACGCAGTATTTT. Its protein is CAISEGMATDTQYF.

This clonotype appeared a few times. The chain carries TRBV5-1 and TRBJ2-3; TRBD2 matches at 8 bases. Per germline, CDR1 SGHRS and CDR2 YFSETQ. The V gene end was trimmed by 2 bases and the J gene end by 6 bases; junction bases not matched to a gene: 8. The CDR3 covers 15 residues. CDR3 sequence: CASSFSGTRYDTQYF. The CDR3 nucleotides read TGCGCCAGCAGCTTTTCCGGGACTAGGTACGATACGCAGTATTTT.

In its sample, this clonotype was seen a few times. This sequence joins TRBV28 and TRBJ2-3; 15 bases map to TRBD2. The CDR3 extends over 20 amino acids. Germline lookup yields CDR1 MDHEN and CDR2 SYDVKM. The V gene end was trimmed by 4 bases and the J gene end by 0 bases; junction bases not matched to a gene: 11. In DNA, the CDR3 is TGTGCCAGCAGTTATGCCCCATGGACTAGCGGGAGGGCCAGCACAGATACGCAGTATTTT. Its translation is CASSYAPWTSGRASTDTQYF.